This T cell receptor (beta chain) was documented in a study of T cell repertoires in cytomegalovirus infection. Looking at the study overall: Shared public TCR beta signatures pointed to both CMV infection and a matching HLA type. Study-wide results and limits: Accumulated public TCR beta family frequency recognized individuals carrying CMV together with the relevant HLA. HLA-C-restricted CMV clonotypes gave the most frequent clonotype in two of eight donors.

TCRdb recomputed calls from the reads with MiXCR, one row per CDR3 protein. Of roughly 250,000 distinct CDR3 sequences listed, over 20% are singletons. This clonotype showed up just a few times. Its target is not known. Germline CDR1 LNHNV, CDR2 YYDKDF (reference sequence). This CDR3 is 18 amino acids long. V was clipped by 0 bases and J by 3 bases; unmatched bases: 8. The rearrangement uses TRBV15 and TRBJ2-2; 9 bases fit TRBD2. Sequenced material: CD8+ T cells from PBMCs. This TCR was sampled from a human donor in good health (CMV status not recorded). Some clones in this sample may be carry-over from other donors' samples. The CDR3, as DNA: TGTGCCACCAGCAGAGAAGATAGCGGGGGTTGGTACACCGGGGAGCTGTTTTTT. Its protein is CATSREDSGGWYTGELFF.